This T cell receptor (beta chain) was recorded in a study of T cells in Graves' hyperthyroidism and ophthalmopathy. RNA transcripts yielded amplified TCR beta CDR3 regions. The HTBI primer set drove a first-round RT-PCR of the TCR CDR3. MiXCR, run by TCRdb on the multiplex PCR reads, gives a single entry per CDR3 protein. The sample consists of over 200,000 distinct CDR3 sequences, approximately 20% of them appearing once. Study-wide findings and caveats: Most clonotypes that expanded in the thyroid above 0.001 also showed up in blood.

The CDR3 is 15 residues long. The germline gives CDR1 KGHDR, CDR2 SFDVKD. Diagnosis rested on symptoms, serum thyroxine and TRAb, thyroid ultrasound, and orbital computed tomography. In the case of this clonotype: Its antigen is as yet unknown. One junction end does not reproduce the germline sequence, and a read error may be involved.

Sequencing was done on a sample of blood. This TCR was recovered from a middle-aged man with Graves' hyperthyroidism. This chain joins TRBV24-1 and TRBJ2-1; TRBD1 agrees at 10 bases. The CDR3 DNA follows: TGTGCCACCAGTGACTGGACAGGGGGATACAATGAGCTGTTCTTC. Translation gives CATSDWTGGYNELFF.